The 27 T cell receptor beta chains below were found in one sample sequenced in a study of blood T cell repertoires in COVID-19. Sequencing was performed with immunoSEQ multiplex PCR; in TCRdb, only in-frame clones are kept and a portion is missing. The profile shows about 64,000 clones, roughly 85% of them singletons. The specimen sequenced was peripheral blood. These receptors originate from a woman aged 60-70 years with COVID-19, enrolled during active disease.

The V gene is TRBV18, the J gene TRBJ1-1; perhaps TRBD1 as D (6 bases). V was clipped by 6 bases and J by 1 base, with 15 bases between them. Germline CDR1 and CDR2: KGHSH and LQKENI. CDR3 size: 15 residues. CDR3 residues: CASSPTRQENTEAFF. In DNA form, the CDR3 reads TGTGCCAGCTCGCCTACAAGACAGGAGAACACTGAAGCTTTCTTT.

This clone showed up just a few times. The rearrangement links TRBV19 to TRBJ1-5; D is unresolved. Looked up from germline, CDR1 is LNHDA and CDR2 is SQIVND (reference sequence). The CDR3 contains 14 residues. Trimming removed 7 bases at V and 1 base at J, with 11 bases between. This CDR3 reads CASNIAISNQPQHF. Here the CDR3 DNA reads TGTGCCAGTAATATTGCGATAAGCAATCAGCCCCAGCATTTT.

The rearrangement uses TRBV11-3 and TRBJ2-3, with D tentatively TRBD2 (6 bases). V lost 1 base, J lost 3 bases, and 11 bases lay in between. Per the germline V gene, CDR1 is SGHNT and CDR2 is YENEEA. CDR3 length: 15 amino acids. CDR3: CASSLGNRETDTQYF. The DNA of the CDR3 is TGTGCCAGCAGCTTAGGAAATCGGGAGACAGATACGCAGTATTTT.

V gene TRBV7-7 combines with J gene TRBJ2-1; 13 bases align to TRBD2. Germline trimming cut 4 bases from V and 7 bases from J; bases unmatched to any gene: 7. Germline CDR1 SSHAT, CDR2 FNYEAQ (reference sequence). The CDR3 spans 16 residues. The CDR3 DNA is TGTGCCAGCAGCTCCATACTAGCGGGGGGGATAAATGAGCAGTTCTTC. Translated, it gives CASSSILAGGINEQFF.

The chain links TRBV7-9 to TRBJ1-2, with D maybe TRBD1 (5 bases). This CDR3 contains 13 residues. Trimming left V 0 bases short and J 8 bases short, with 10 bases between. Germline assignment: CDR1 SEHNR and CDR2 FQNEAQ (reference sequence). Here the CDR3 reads CASSLAGVGGYTF. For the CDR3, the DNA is TGTGCCAGCAGCTTAGCAGGGGTTGGAGGCTACACCTTC.

For the CDR3, the DNA is TGCGCCAGCAAACCTAGCGTAAACTACAATGAGCAGTTCTTC. Protein: CASKPSVNYNEQFF. This chain joins TRBV4-3 and TRBJ2-1; possibly TRBD2 for D (6 bases). The CDR3 has 14 residues. V was cut by 7 bases and J by 3 bases, with 13 bases left in between. Per germline, CDR1 LGHNA and CDR2 YSLEER.

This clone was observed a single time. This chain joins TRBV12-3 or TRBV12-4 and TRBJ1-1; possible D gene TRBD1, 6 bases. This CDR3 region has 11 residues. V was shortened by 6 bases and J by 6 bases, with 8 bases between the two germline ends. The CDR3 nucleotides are TGTGCCAGCAGGACAGGTCCTGAAGCTTTCTTT. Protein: CASRTGPEAFF.

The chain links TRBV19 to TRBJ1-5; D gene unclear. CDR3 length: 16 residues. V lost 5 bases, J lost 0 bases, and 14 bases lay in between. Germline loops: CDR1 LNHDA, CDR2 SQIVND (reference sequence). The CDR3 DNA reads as TGTGCCAGTAGTGGCTCGGAGGCAAATAGCAATCAGCCCCAGCATTTT. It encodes CASSGSEANSNQPQHF.

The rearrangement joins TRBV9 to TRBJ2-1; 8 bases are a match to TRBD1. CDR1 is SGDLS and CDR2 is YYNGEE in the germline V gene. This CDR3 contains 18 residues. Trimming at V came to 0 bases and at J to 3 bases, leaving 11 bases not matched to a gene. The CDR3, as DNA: TGTGCCAGCAGCGTAGCTACAGAGCGGACAGGGCACTACAATGAGCAGTTCTTC. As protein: CASSVATERTGHYNEQFF.

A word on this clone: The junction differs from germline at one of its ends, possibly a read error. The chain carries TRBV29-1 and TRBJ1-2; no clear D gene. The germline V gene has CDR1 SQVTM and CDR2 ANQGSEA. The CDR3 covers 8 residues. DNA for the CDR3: TGCAGCGTTGAACCGTCGGGCTTC. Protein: CSVEPSGF.

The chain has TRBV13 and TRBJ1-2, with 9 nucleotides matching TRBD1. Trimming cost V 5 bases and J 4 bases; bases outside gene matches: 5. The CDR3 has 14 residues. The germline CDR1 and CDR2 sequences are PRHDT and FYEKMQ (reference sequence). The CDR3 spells CASSQGQGLYGYTF. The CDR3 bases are TGTGCCAGCAGCCAGGGACAGGGTCTCTATGGCTACACCTTC.

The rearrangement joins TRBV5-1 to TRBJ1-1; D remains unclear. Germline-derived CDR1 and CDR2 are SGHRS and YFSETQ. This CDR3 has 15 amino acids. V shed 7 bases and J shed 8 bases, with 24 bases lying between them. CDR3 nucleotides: TGCGCCAGCCACGAAGCACCAAACCTCGCCGGGGAAGCTTTCTTT. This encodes CASHEAPNLAGEAFF. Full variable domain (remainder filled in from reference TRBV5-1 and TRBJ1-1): KAGVTQTPRYLIKTRGQQVTLSCSPISGHRSVSWYQQTPGQGLQFLFEYFSETQRNKGNFPGRFSGRQFSNSRSEMNVSTLELGDSALYLCASHEAPNLAGEAFFGQGTRLTVV.

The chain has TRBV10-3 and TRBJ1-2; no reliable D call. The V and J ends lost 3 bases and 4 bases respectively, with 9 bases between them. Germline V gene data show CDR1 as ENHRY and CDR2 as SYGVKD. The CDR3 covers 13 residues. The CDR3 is CAISDEKIYGYTF. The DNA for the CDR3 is TGTGCCATCAGTGATGAGAAGATCTATGGCTACACCTTC.

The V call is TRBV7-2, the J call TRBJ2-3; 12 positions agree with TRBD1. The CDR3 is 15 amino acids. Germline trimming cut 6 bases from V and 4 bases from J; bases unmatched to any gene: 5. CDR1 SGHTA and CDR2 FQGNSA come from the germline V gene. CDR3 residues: CASRAGTGGSDTQYF. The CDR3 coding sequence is TGTGCCAGCAGGGCCGGGACAGGGGGCTCAGATACGCAGTATTTT. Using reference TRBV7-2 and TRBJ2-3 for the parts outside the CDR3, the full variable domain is GAGVSQSPSNKVTEKGKDVELRCDPISGHTALYWYRQSLGQGLEFLIYFQGNSAPDKSGLPSDRFSAERTGGSVSTLTIQRTQQEDSAVYLCASRAGTGGSDTQYFGPGTRLTVL.

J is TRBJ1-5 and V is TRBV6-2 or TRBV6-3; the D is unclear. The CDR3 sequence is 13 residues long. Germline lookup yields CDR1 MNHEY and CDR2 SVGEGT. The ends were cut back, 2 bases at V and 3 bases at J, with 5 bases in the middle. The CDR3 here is CASSYGPNQPQHF. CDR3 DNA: TGTGCCAGCAGTTACGGGCCCAATCAGCCCCAGCATTTT.

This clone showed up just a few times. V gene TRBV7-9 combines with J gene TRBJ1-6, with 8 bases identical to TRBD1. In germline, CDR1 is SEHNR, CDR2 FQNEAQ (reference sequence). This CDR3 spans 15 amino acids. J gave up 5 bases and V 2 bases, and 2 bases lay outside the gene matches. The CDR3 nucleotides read TGTGCCAGCAGCTTACCGGGACAGGATAATTCACCCCTCCACTTT. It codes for CASSLPGQDNSPLHF.

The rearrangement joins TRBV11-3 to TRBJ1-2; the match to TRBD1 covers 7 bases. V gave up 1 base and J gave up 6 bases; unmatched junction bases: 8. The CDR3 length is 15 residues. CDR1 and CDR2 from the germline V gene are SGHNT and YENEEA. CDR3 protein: CASSLGGQWTDGYTF. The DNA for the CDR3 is TGTGCCAGCAGCTTAGGGGGACAGTGGACGGATGGCTACACCTTC.

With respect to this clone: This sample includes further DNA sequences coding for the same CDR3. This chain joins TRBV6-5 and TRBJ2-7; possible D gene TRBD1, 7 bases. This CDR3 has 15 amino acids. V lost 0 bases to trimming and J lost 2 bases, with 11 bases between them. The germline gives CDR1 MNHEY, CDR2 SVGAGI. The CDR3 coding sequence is TGTGCCAGCAGTTACTCCCAGGGGGGAGCCTACGAGCAGTACTTC. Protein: CASSYSQGGAYEQYF.

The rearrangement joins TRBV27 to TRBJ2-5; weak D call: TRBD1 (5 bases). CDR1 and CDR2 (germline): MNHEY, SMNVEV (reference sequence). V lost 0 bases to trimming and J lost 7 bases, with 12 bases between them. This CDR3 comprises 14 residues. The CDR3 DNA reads TGTGCCAGCAGTTTATCCAGGGTTGGTGGGACCCAGTACTTC. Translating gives CASSLSRVGGTQYF.

CDR3 protein: CASSLGGSSYEQYF. For the CDR3, the DNA is TGTGCCAGCAGCTTGGGTGGGAGCTCCTACGAGCAGTACTTC. This chain links TRBV5-4 with TRBJ2-7; maybe TRBD2 (5 bases). V was clipped by 0 bases and J by 0 bases, with 7 bases between them. Germline lookup yields CDR1 SGHNT and CDR2 YYREEE (reference sequence). The CDR3 has 14 amino acids.

For the CDR3, the DNA is TGTGCCAGCTCACCCCTATTTGGGGAGTACAATGAGCAGTTCTTC. Its protein product is CASSPLFGEYNEQFF. This chain joins TRBV18 and TRBJ2-1; maybe TRBD2 (5 bases). The CDR3 covers 15 residues. Germline assignment: CDR1 KGHSH and CDR2 LQKENI. Trimming shortened V by 3 bases and J by 4 bases, and 13 bases separated the two germline ends.

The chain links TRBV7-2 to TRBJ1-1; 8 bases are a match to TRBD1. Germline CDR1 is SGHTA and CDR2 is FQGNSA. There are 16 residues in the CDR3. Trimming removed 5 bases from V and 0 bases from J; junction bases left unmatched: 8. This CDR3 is CASSIRTGTMNTEAFF. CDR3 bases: TGTGCCAGCAGCATTCGGACAGGGACCATGAACACTGAAGCTTTCTTT.

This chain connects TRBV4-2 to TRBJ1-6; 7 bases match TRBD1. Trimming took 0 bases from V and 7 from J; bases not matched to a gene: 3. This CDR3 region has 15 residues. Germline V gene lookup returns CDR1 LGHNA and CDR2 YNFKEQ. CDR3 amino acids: CASSQDRQGNSPLHF. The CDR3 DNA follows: TGTGCCAGCAGCCAAGATCGACAGGGAAATTCACCCCTCCACTTT.

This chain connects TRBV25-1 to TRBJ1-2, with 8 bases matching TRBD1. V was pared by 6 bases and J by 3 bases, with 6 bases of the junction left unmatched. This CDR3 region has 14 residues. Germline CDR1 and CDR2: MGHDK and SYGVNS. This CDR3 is CASRDRGEDYGYTF. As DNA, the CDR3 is TGTGCCAGCAGAGACAGGGGAGAGGACTATGGCTACACCTTC.

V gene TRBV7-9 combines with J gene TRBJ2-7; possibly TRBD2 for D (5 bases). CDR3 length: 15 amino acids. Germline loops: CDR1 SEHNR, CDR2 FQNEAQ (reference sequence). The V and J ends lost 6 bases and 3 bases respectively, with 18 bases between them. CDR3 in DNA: TGTGCCAGCAGTTCTCGTGACTATGACGGCTACGAGCAGTACTTC. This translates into CASSSRDYDGYEQYF.

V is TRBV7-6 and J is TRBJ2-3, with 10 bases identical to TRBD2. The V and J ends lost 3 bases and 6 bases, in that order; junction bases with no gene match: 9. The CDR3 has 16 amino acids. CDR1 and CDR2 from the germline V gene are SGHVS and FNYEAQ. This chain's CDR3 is CASSLRLAGVKDTQYF. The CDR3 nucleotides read TGTGCCAGCAGCTTGCGGCTAGCGGGAGTGAAGGATACGCAGTATTTT.

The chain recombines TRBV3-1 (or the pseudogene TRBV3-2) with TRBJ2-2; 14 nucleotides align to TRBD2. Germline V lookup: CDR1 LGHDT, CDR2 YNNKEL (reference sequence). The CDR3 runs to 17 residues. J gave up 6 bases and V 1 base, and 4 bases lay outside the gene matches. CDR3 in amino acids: CASSQATSGRVAGELFF. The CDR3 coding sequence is TGTGCCAGCAGCCAAGCGACTAGCGGGAGGGTCGCCGGGGAGCTGTTTTTT.